This passage covers 22 T cell receptor beta chains from one sample sequenced in a study of blood T cells in healthy people across ages. Through a sample-barcoded 5' primer and a J-beta primer mix, a second PCR was run for about 6 to 12 cycles. From the 5' RACE reads, TCRdb called clonotypes with MiXCR, one entry per CDR3 protein. The sample has roughly 1,500,000 distinct CDR3 sequences; around 35% are singletons. Sequences were obtained from blood. The source of these receptors is a woman aged 30 to 39 in good health.

The CDR3 sequence: CAISEGGGGGTTDTQYF. The DNA for the CDR3 is TGTGCCATCAGCGAGGGAGGAGGTGGGGGAACGACAGATACGCAGTATTTT. V and J are TRBV10-3 and TRBJ2-3; tentatively, D is TRBD2 (6 bases). V dropped 6 bases and J dropped 3 bases, with 22 bases sitting between them. Per germline, CDR1 ENHRY and CDR2 SYGVKD. The CDR3 covers 17 residues.

This clonotype was observed a few times. The chain is built from TRBV5-6 and TRBJ2-7, with TRBD2 as a possible D gene (6 bases). V dropped 4 bases and J dropped 0 bases, with 14 bases sitting between them. Per germline, CDR1 SGHDT and CDR2 YYEEEE. This CDR3 has 15 residues. CDR3 amino acids: CASSPLGGTSYEQYF. The CDR3 DNA is TGTGCCAGCAGCCCCTTGGGAGGTACCTCCTACGAGCAGTACTTC.

This sequence joins TRBV12-3 or TRBV12-4 and TRBJ2-1, with 8 bases that match TRBD2. Trimming removed 5 bases from V and 6 bases from J; junction bases left unmatched: 9. This CDR3 has 15 amino acids. CDR3 sequence: CASSPYLAGSNEQFF. The CDR3 DNA reads as TGTGCCAGCAGTCCGTATTTAGCGGGAAGCAATGAGCAGTTCTTC.

The chain uses TRBV18 and TRBJ2-1, with a tentative D call TRBD1 (6 bases). The CDR3 covers 14 residues. V dropped 6 bases and J dropped 9 bases, with 18 bases sitting between them. Germline CDR1 reads KGHSH; CDR2 reads LQKENI. CDR3 sequence: CASSATPVQGEQFF. CDR3 DNA: TGTGCCAGCTCGGCAACCCCCGTACAGGGTGAGCAGTTCTTC.

This clonotype was found many times. The V call is TRBV12-3 or TRBV12-4, the J call TRBJ2-7; a possible D gene is TRBD1 (5 bases). The V end was cut by 4 bases, the J end by 1 base, with 11 bases between. The CDR3 runs to 14 residues. Written as DNA, the CDR3 is TGTGCCAGCAGTTCAGGGTTAGGATCCTACGAGCAGTACTTC. Translating it yields CASSSGLGSYEQYF.

The rearrangement uses TRBV27 and TRBJ2-1, with a tentative D call TRBD1 (5 bases). This CDR3 region has 17 residues. V gave up 5 bases and J gave up 9 bases, with 26 bases separating them. The V gene's germline CDR1 is MNHEY and CDR2 SMNVEV (reference sequence). The CDR3 nucleotides read TGTGCCAGCAGTACAGGCACACTCACGGGCGCTTCGAGTGAGCAGTTCTTC. This gives the protein CASSTGTLTGASSEQFF.

This clonotype was recorded a few times. The chain uses TRBV27 and TRBJ2-1; either TRBD1 or TRBD2 may supply D (5 bases each). Germline V lookup: CDR1 MNHEY, CDR2 SMNVEV (reference sequence). V gave up 2 bases and J gave up 4 bases, with 12 bases separating them. The CDR3 has 15 residues. CDR3 protein: CASSLQGPRYNEQFF. For the CDR3, the DNA is TGTGCCAGCAGTTTACAGGGACCTAGGTACAATGAGCAGTTCTTC.

A few counts support this clonotype. DNA for the CDR3: TGTGCCAGCAGCGTAGCGGCGGGCATGTCCTACGAGCAGTACTTC. This gives the protein CASSVAAGMSYEQYF. This sequence joins TRBV9 and TRBJ2-7, with TRBD2 as a possible D gene (5 bases). The V gene's germline CDR1 is SGDLS and CDR2 YYNGEE. The CDR3 covers 15 residues. The ends were cut back, 0 bases at V and 1 base at J, with 11 bases in the middle.

The V and J genes are TRBV30 and TRBJ2-3; 10 bases are shared with TRBD2. Germline trimming cut 5 bases from V and 2 bases from J; bases unmatched to any gene: 7. The CDR3 runs 15 residues. The V gene's germline CDR1 is GTSNPN and CDR2 SVGIG (reference sequence). The CDR3 nucleotides are TGTGCCTGGGATTATAGCGGGGGGCTCACAGATACGCAGTATTTT. Protein: CAWDYSGGLTDTQYF.

The J gene is TRBJ1-2, the V gene TRBV12-3 or TRBV12-4; TRBD1 matches at 7 bases. Unmatched junction bases numbered 4, after V lost 5 bases and J lost 7 bases. The CDR3 consists of 12 residues. The CDR3 DNA is TGTGCCAGCAGTGAACAGGGGTTTGGCTACACCTTC. It yields the protein CASSEQGFGYTF.

In its sample, this clonotype was seen a few times. The chain combines TRBV10-3 with TRBJ2-4; TRBD2 matches at 13 bases. Near its end, the DNA agrees better with TRBJ2-7, so the J call may be wrong. Germline lookup yields CDR1 ENHRY and CDR2 SYGVKD. The CDR3 is 16 amino acids. The CDR3 coding sequence is TGTGCCATCAGTCCCGGACTAGCGGGAGTGGGGTACGAGCAGTACTTC. This gives the protein CAISPGLAGVGYEQYF.

The V gene is TRBV15, the J gene TRBJ2-7, with TRBD1 as a possible D gene (5 bases). Deletions cut 5 bases from V and 4 bases from J, with 9 bases between. CDR3 length: 12 residues. Germline values: CDR1 LNHNV, CDR2 YYDKDF (reference sequence). The CDR3: CATSLKGYEQYF. The CDR3 region has the DNA TGTGCCACCAGCCTGAAGGGGTACGAGCAGTACTTC.

There are a few counts of this clonotype. V and J are TRBV29-1 and TRBJ1-1, with TRBD1 matching 9 bases. Germline CDR1 and CDR2: SQVTM and ANQGSEA. The CDR3 runs 11 residues. Trimming took 6 bases from V and 7 from J; bases not matched to a gene: 3. The CDR3 region is CSVTGGHEAFF. CDR3 nucleotides: TGCAGCGTGACAGGGGGGCATGAAGCTTTCTTT. The complete variable domain, with remaining parts taken from reference TRBV29-1 and TRBJ1-1, reads SAVISQKPSRDICQRGTSLTIQCQVDSQVTMMFWYRQQPGQSLTLIATANQGSEATYESGFVIDKFPISRPNLTFSTLTVSNMSPEDSSIYLCSVTGGHEAFFGQGTRLTVV.

The V and J genes are TRBV7-9 and TRBJ1-2; no reliable D call. The CDR3 consists of 15 residues. The germline V gene has CDR1 SEHNR and CDR2 FQNEAQ (reference sequence). Deletions cut 3 bases from V and 2 bases from J, with 13 bases between. In DNA, the CDR3 is TGTGCCAGCAGCTTTGTAGGGCCTGAAAACTATGGCTACACCTTC. As protein: CASSFVGPENYGYTF. Combining the CDR3 with reference TRBV7-9 and TRBJ1-2 gives the whole variable domain DTGVSQNPRHKITKRGQNVTFRCDPISEHNRLYWYRQTLGQGPEFLTYFQNEAQLEKSRLLSDRFSAERPKGSFSTLEIQRTEQGDSAMYLCASSFVGPENYGYTFGSGTRLTVV.

On this clonotype itself: Relative to the germline gene, one junction end is altered; a read error may explain this. V gene TRBV29-1 combines with J gene TRBJ2-6, with D possibly matching TRBD2 (6 bases). In germline, CDR1 is SQVTM, CDR2 ANQGSEA. The CDR3 is 18 amino acids. DNA for the CDR3: TGCAGCGTTGAAGATCCGGAGGGGCCTCACTCTGGGGCCGACGTCCTGACTTTC. Translated: CSVEDPEGPHSGADVLTF.

The chain couples TRBV4-1 to TRBJ2-7; 9 bases are a match to TRBD1. With 2 bases clipped from V and 3 bases from J, the junction kept 5 bases outside the gene matches. The CDR3 runs to 15 residues. CDR1 and CDR2 from the germline V gene are MGHRA and YSYEKL. CDR3: CASSQLPTGGYEQYF. CDR3 in DNA: TGCGCCAGCAGCCAATTACCGACAGGGGGCTACGAGCAGTACTTC.

The chain employs TRBV18 and TRBJ1-1; no clear D. The CDR3 runs to 15 residues. V shed 3 bases and J shed 4 bases, with 15 bases lying between them. Germline V gene sequence: CDR1 KGHSH, CDR2 LQKENI. This chain's CDR3 is CASSPPTGVVTEAFF. The DNA for the CDR3 is TGTGCCAGCTCACCGCCGACCGGGGTGGTCACTGAAGCTTTCTTT.

The V gene is TRBV20-1, the J gene TRBJ1-4; D unclear. V was shortened by 0 bases and J by 7 bases, with 12 bases between the two germline ends. The germline V gene encodes CDR1 DFQATT and CDR2 SNEGSKA (reference sequence). This CDR3 comprises 14 residues. In nucleotides, the CDR3 is TGCAGTGCTAGAGACGGACGGAGAATTGAAAAACTGTTTTTT. It codes for CSARDGRRIEKLFF.

This clonotype came up a few times. The CDR3 DNA follows: TGTGCCAGCAGCCCCCGTGGGGGCGGGGACTCCTACGAGCAGTACTTC. Residues: CASSPRGGGDSYEQYF. This rearrangement joins TRBV9 to TRBJ2-7; possibly TRBD1 or TRBD2 for D (6 bases each). Germline values: CDR1 SGDLS, CDR2 YYNGEE. Trimming removed 4 bases at V and 0 bases at J, with 17 bases between. This CDR3 has 16 residues.

This clonotype appeared a few times. The CDR3 protein is CASSLIAAQETQYF. The CDR3 nucleotides read TGTGCCAGCAGTTTAATAGCCGCCCAAGAGACCCAGTACTTC. V and J are TRBV27 and TRBJ2-5; D is ambiguous. Trimming left V 2 bases short and J 1 base short, with 8 bases between. Germline CDR1 and CDR2: MNHEY and SMNVEV (reference sequence). The CDR3 length is 14 residues.

This clonotype showed up just a few times. The chain is built from TRBV5-1 and TRBJ2-5; D possibly corresponds to TRBD1 (6 bases). With the DNA end fitting TRBJ2-7 better, the J assignment may be wrong. Looked up from germline, CDR1 is SGHRS and CDR2 is YFSETQ. The CDR3 contains 14 residues. CDR3 in amino acids: CASSWDIGAYEQYF. In DNA form, the CDR3 reads TGCGCCAGCAGCTGGGACATAGGAGCCTACGAGCAGTACTTC.

Many counts were recorded for this clonotype. This rearrangement joins TRBV28 to TRBJ1-2; D not resolved. V gave up 0 bases and J gave up 6 bases, with 5 bases separating them. Germline V gene lookup returns CDR1 MDHEN and CDR2 SYDVKM. The length of the CDR3 is 12 residues. DNA for the CDR3: TGTGCCAGCAGTTTATGGGGGAATGGCTACACCTTC. Translating gives CASSLWGNGYTF.